A single sample gave rise to the 6 T cell receptor beta chains below, sequenced in a study of shared clonotypes between healthy human individuals. Sequencing used immunoSEQ multiplex PCR; TCRdb keeps in-frame clones, though not all of them. Of roughly 520,000 clones detected, roughly 95% appear once; the ten largest clones hold 0.064%. Sequencing was performed on naive CD4+ T cells sorted from blood. Subset noted: CD45RA+ positively selected. The receptors derive from a woman aged 25-40 years in good health.

CDR3 region: CASSWSRGLEQFF. The CDR3 coding sequence is TGTGCCAGCAGTTGGTCTAGGGGCCTTGAGCAGTTCTTC. This chain connects TRBV28 to TRBJ2-1, with a tentative D call TRBD1 (5 bases). CDR1 and CDR2 from the germline V gene are MDHEN and SYDVKM. Trimming removed 4 bases at V and 9 bases at J, with 13 bases between. This CDR3 spans 13 amino acids. Variable domain in full (rest from reference TRBV28 and TRBJ2-1): DVKVTQSSRYLVKRTGEKVFLECVQDMDHENMFWYRQDPGLGLRLIYFSYDVKMKEKGDIPEGYSVSREKKERFSLILESASTNQTSMYLCASSWSRGLEQFFGPGTRLTVL.

In regard to this clone: Other DNA sequences in the same sample also yield this CDR3. The V and J genes are TRBV9 and TRBJ2-2, with 7 bases aligning to TRBD1. There are 14 residues in the CDR3. V gave up 1 base and J gave up 6 bases; unmatched junction bases: 3. Per germline, CDR1 SGDLS and CDR2 YYNGEE. The CDR3 sequence is CASSVTGAPGELFF. The CDR3 DNA reads as TGTGCCAGCAGCGTAACAGGGGCTCCCGGGGAGCTGTTTTTT.

V is TRBV7-9 and J is TRBJ2-4; 8 positions agree with TRBD1. Losses at the gene ends were 0 bases for V and 3 bases for J; bases not matched to a gene: 7. This CDR3 has 17 amino acids. Per the germline V gene, CDR1 is SEHNR and CDR2 is FQNEAQ (reference sequence). CDR3 in amino acids: CASSLARLGQGKNIQYF. CDR3 sequence (DNA): TGTGCCAGCAGCTTAGCACGACTAGGACAGGGCAAAAACATTCAGTACTTC.

The rearrangement uses TRBV28 and TRBJ1-1, with TRBD1 matching 7 bases. Germline CDR1 is MDHEN and CDR2 is SYDVKM. CDR3 length: 16 residues. V shed 5 bases and J 1 base; nucleotides not matched to a gene: 10. For the CDR3, the DNA is TGTGCCAGCAGTCCACCCAACAGGGGTACGAACACTGAAGCTTTCTTT. Protein: CASSPPNRGTNTEAFF.

This clone was seen only a few times. The genes are TRBV19 and TRBJ2-1; D might be TRBD1 (6 bases). This CDR3 contains 13 residues. The V and J ends lost 6 bases and 1 base respectively, with 7 bases between them. CDR1 is LNHDA, CDR2 SQIVND, per germline (reference sequence). CDR3 region: CASSDRSYNEQFF. The CDR3 nucleotides are TGTGCCAGTAGCGACAGGTCCTACAATGAGCAGTTCTTC.

The chain recombines TRBV5-1 with TRBJ2-3, with D perhaps TRBD2 (5 bases). Looked up from germline, CDR1 is SGHRS and CDR2 is YFSETQ. This CDR3 has 16 residues. With 7 bases removed from V and 3 bases from J, the gap between germline ends came to 21 bases. The CDR3 sequence is CASHMGSAGATDTQYF. In nucleotides, the CDR3 is TGCGCCAGCCACATGGGGTCGGCGGGTGCGACAGATACGCAGTATTTT.